The present T cell receptor beta chain was sequenced within a study of blood T cell repertoires in COVID-19. Per the germline V gene, CDR1 is ENHRY and CDR2 is SYGVKD. There are 16 residues in the CDR3. J gave up 0 bases and V 3 bases, and 1 base lay outside the gene matches. Methods used by the authors: Cell counts per sample came from amplifying reference gene primers. Using immunoSEQ multiplex PCR, the repertoire was profiled, and TCRdb retains in-frame clones only, with some absent. The DNA gave D and trimming, while V, J and clone size come from that table. The sample lists about 330,000 clones, approximately 90% occurring once.

V gene TRBV10-3 combines with J gene TRBJ2-3; TRBD2 aligns across 12 bases. Sequenced material: PBMCs or T cells enriched from blood (not recorded which). The source is a woman younger than 30 who had recovered from COVID-19. CDR3 DNA: TGTGCCATCAGTGAAGGACTAGCGGGGAGCACAGATACGCAGTATTTT. It yields the protein CAISEGLAGSTDTQYF.